This passage covers 9 T cell receptor beta chains from one sample sequenced in a study of OX40 agonist ivuxolimab in advanced cancers. Using immunoSEQ multiplex PCR, the repertoire was profiled, and TCRdb retains in-frame clones only, with some absent. The data contain around 57,000 clones, just over 85% of them singletons. The sequences come from CD4+ or CD8+ T cells sorted from blood, collected in a trial of the OX40 agonist ivuxolimab. All receptors derive from an adult with an advanced solid tumor such as melanoma, head and neck, liver or kidney cancer.

This chain joins TRBV19 and TRBJ1-4; TRBD1 matches at 7 bases. Trimming took 6 bases from V and 0 from J; bases not matched to a gene: 7. This CDR3 contains 16 residues. Germline assignment: CDR1 LNHDA and CDR2 SQIVND (reference sequence). The CDR3 coding sequence is TGTGCCAGTAGGCCGGGACAGATCTCAACTAATGAAAAACTGTTTTTT. Translation gives CASRPGQISTNEKLFF.

The V gene is TRBV20-1, the J gene TRBJ1-3; D not resolved. Germline loops: CDR1 DFQATT, CDR2 SNEGSKA (reference sequence). This CDR3 has 10 residues. The CDR3 nucleotides read TGCAGGGACCCAAGAAACACCATATATTTT. This translates into CRDPRNTIYF.

The rearrangement links TRBV7-9 to TRBJ1-2, with 9 bases lining up with TRBD1. V gave up 4 bases and J gave up 1 base; unmatched junction bases: 4. The germline V gene encodes CDR1 SEHNR and CDR2 FQNEAQ (reference sequence). The CDR3 sequence is 15 residues long. The CDR3 DNA is TGTGCCAGCAGCTCGGGACAGGGAGTTAACTATGGCTACACCTTC. As protein: CASSSGQGVNYGYTF.

The chain joins TRBV18 to TRBJ2-1, with a weak D call TRBD2 (5 bases). The CDR3 sequence is 15 residues long. V dropped 0 bases and J dropped 4 bases, with 10 bases sitting between them. Germline V gene lookup returns CDR1 KGHSH and CDR2 LQKENI. The chain's CDR3 is CASSPPERQYNEQFF. CDR3 nucleotides: TGTGCCAGCTCACCACCCGAGCGGCAGTACAATGAGCAGTTCTTC.

J is TRBJ1-2 and V is TRBV27; 8 positions match TRBD1. Per the germline V gene, CDR1 is MNHEY and CDR2 is SMNVEV (reference sequence). The trim removed 5 bases at V and 5 bases at J, leaving 19 bases unmatched. This CDR3 comprises 18 residues. CDR3 amino acids: CASSPNQGADLFLYGYTF. The DNA of the CDR3 is TGTGCCAGCAGTCCGAATCAGGGGGCCGACCTATTTTTATATGGCTACACCTTC.

The genes are TRBV6-1 and TRBJ2-1; the match to TRBD1 covers 10 bases. The CDR3 is 16 residues long. Germline-derived CDR1 and CDR2 are MNHNS and SASEGT. Losses at the gene ends were 3 bases for V and 5 bases for J; bases not matched to a gene: 7. CDR3 residues: CASSDLGQGLHNEQFF. CDR3 in DNA: TGTGCCAGCAGTGACCTGGGACAGGGGCTCCACAATGAGCAGTTCTTC.

In its sample, this clone was seen once. This rearrangement joins TRBV5-1 to TRBJ2-7, with 14 nucleotides matching TRBD2. This CDR3 is built from 15 residues. The J segment lost 3 bases and the V segment lost 2 bases, leaving 1 base of the junction unmatched. CDR1 is SGHRS, CDR2 YFSETQ, per germline. CDR3 DNA sequence: TGCGCCAGCAGCTTAGGACTAGCGGGGGGCTACGAGCAGTACTTC. Protein: CASSLGLAGGYEQYF.

The chain links TRBV7-9 to TRBJ2-7; D unclear. Germline CDR1 reads SEHNR; CDR2 reads FQNEAQ (reference sequence). The length of the CDR3 is 13 residues. The V end lost 1 base, the J end lost 3 bases, and 7 bases lay between the germline ends. This CDR3 reads CASSLGTNYEQYF. The CDR3 coding sequence is TGTGCCAGCAGCTTAGGAACTAACTACGAGCAGTACTTC.

V usage is TRBV5-1 and J usage is TRBJ1-3; no clear D gene. The V gene lost 7 bases and the J gene lost 2 bases, with 13 bases spanning the gap. This CDR3 has 14 amino acids. Germline V gene lookup returns CDR1 SGHRS and CDR2 YFSETQ. The CDR3 loop reads CASRPDYTGNTIYF. The CDR3 DNA follows: TGCGCCAGCCGGCCGGATTATACTGGAAACACCATATATTTT.